The 10 T cell receptor beta chains presented below share a single source sample, sequenced in a study of cytomegalovirus exposure and HLA in healthy donors. The PCR contained 60 Vbeta and 13 Jbeta primers. The protocol was immunoSEQ multiplex PCR, while the TCRdb copy is restricted to in-frame clones and leaves out a portion. The repertoire holds approximately 290,000 clones, 80% seen once, with roughly 0.31% in the top ten. Sequencing input: PBMCs. Source of these receptors: a girl aged 2-10 years in good health and CMV-seronegative.

This chain connects TRBV6-5 to TRBJ1-1; D call uncertain. The CDR3 spans 15 residues. Germline V CDR1 and CDR2: MNHEY, SVGAGI. Trimming took 5 bases from V and 6 from J, leaving 19 bases between them. CDR3 protein: CASSRATTGIPEAFF. The DNA for the CDR3 is TGTGCCAGCAGTAGAGCGACTACGGGGATCCCTGAAGCTTTCTTT.

In this sample, this clone turned up a few times. The rearrangement joins TRBV27 to TRBJ2-7; the D gene is possibly TRBD1 (5 bases). This CDR3 region has 12 residues. Germline V gives CDR1 MNHEY, CDR2 SMNVEV (reference sequence). Trimming cost V 3 bases and J 3 bases, with 6 bases left between them. The CDR3 DNA is TGTGCCAGCAGTTTTACAGGCTACGAGCAGTACTTC. This encodes CASSFTGYEQYF.

The chain combines TRBV28 with TRBJ1-2; D perhaps matches TRBD1 (6 bases). The CDR3 has 16 amino acids. Germline CDR1 and CDR2: MDHEN and SYDVKM. Trimming removed 2 bases from V and 8 bases from J, with 21 bases in between. The CDR3 loop is CASSLQSGQGSRGYTF. CDR3 sequence (DNA): TGTGCCAGCAGTTTACAATCAGGGCAGGGGAGTAGGGGCTACACCTTC.

This chain connects TRBV27 to TRBJ2-1, with 13 nucleotides matching TRBD2. Germline-derived CDR1 and CDR2 are MNHEY and SMNVEV (reference sequence). V was clipped by 7 bases and J by 5 bases; unmatched bases: 8. The CDR3 covers 16 residues. CDR3 loop: CASTSWTSGRDNEQFF. The CDR3 coding sequence is TGTGCCAGCACCTCCTGGACTAGCGGGAGAGACAATGAGCAGTTCTTC.

The CDR3 region has the DNA TGTGCCAGCAGCCAGCAAGGCCAAGGGGGAGAGACCCAGTACTTC. It is translated as CASSQQGQGGETQYF. The chain couples TRBV4-2 to TRBJ2-5; a possible D gene is TRBD1 (6 bases). CDR3 length: 15 amino acids. V lost 3 bases and J 4 bases, leaving 15 bases between the germline ends. Germline CDR1 and CDR2: LGHNA and YNFKEQ.

V is TRBV18 and J is TRBJ1-6; tentative D call: TRBD1 (5 bases). CDR1 KGHSH and CDR2 LQKENI come from the germline V gene. Trimming took 3 bases from V and 8 from J, leaving 14 bases between them. The CDR3 has 15 amino acids. CDR3 DNA: TGTGCCAGCTCACCGGGGGGACCCGGACATTCACCCCTCCACTTT. Amino acid sequence: CASSPGGPGHSPLHF.

This clone was observed a handful of times. The rearrangement uses TRBV6-6 and TRBJ1-1, with D unclear. V shed 0 bases and J shed 1 base, with 9 bases lying between them. Germline V CDR1 and CDR2: MNHNY, SVGAGI (reference sequence). The CDR3 consists of 15 residues. CDR3 in amino acids: CASSYSRVPNTEAFF. The DNA for the CDR3 is TGTGCCAGCAGTTACTCGAGGGTCCCGAACACTGAAGCTTTCTTT.

The chain joins TRBV9 to TRBJ1-6; 9 nucleotides match TRBD1. The J segment lost 10 bases and the V segment lost 4 bases, leaving 9 bases of the junction unmatched. The CDR3 loop spans 15 amino acids. Germline loops: CDR1 SGDLS, CDR2 YYNGEE. Written as DNA, the CDR3 is TGTGCCAGCAGCCCACAAGGGACAGGGTTCTCACCCCTCCACTTT. Its translation: CASSPQGTGFSPLHF.

The V and J genes are TRBV5-5 and TRBJ2-7; D may be TRBD1 (5 bases). The germline V gene has CDR1 SGHKS and CDR2 YYEKEE (reference sequence). The CDR3 consists of 14 residues. Trimming cost V 1 base and J 3 bases, with 11 bases left between them. CDR3 loop: CASSLRQGDYEQYF. CDR3 nucleotide sequence: TGTGCCAGCAGCTTGCGGCAGGGTGACTACGAGCAGTACTTC. Full variable domain (outside the CDR3, taken from reference TRBV5-5 and TRBJ2-7): DAGVTQSPTHLIKTRGQQVTLRCSPISGHKSVSWYQQVLGQGPQFIFQYYEKEERGRGNFPDRFSARQFPNYSSELNVNALLLGDSALYLCASSLRQGDYEQYFGPGTRLTVT.

The genes are TRBV5-1 and TRBJ1-1; no clear D. V was cut by 0 bases and J by 1 base, with 10 bases left in between. Germline CDR1 SGHRS, CDR2 YFSETQ. The CDR3 is 15 amino acids. The DNA of the CDR3 is TGCGCCAGCAGCTTGGTTCCCGGTGAGAACACTGAAGCTTTCTTT. It translates to CASSLVPGENTEAFF.